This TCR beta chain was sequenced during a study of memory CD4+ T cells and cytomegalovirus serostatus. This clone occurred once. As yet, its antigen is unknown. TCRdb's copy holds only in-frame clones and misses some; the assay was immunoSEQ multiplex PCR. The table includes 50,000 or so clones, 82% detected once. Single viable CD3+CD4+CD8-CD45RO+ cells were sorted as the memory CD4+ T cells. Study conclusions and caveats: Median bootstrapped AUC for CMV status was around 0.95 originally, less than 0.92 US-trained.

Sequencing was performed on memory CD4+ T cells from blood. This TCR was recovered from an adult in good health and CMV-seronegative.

CDR3 in amino acids: CASSQRTSGGKPDTQYF. CDR3 nucleotide sequence: TGTGCCAGCAGCCAAAGGACTAGCGGGGGTAAGCCAGATACGCAGTATTTT. The V and J genes are TRBV11-3 and TRBJ2-3; 13 positions match TRBD2. Germline values: CDR1 SGHNT, CDR2 YENEEA. V lost 5 bases, J lost 4 bases, and 9 bases stayed unmatched. This CDR3 is 17 amino acids long.